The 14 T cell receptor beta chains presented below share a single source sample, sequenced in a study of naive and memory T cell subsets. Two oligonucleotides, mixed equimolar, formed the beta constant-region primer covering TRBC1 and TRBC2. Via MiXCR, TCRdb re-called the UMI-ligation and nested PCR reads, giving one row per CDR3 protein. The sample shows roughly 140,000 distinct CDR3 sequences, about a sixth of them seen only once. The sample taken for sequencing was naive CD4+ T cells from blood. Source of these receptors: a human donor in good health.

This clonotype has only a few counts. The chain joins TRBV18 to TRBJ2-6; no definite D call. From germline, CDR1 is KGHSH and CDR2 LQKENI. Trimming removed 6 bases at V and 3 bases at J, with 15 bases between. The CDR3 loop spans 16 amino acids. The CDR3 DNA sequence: TGTGCCAGCTCCCCCCCCGACTCCCTTGGGGCCAACGTCCTGACTTTC. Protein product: CASSPPDSLGANVLTF.

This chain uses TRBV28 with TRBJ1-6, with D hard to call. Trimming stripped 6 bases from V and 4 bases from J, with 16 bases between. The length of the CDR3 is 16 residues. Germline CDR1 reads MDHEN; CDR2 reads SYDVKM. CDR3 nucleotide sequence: TGTGCCAGCAGCGACCCCACGACACCTTATAATTCACCCCTCCACTTT. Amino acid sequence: CASSDPTTPYNSPLHF. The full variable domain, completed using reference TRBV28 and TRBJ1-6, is DVKVTQSSRYLVKRTGEKVFLECVQDMDHENMFWYRQDPGLGLRLIYFSYDVKMKEKGDIPEGYSVSREKKERFSLILESASTNQTSMYLCASSDPTTPYNSPLHFGNGTRLTVT.

The CDR3 protein is CAISAGGTGELFF. The CDR3 coding sequence is TGTGCCATCAGTGCCGGGGGGACCGGGGAGCTGTTTTTT. The rearrangement uses TRBV10-3 and TRBJ2-2; TRBD2 agrees at 7 bases. The germline CDR1 and CDR2 sequences are ENHRY and SYGVKD. With 4 bases clipped from V and 5 bases from J, the junction kept 1 base outside the gene matches. The CDR3 covers 13 residues.

CDR3 residues: CASRGDSGEKLFF. In DNA form, the CDR3 reads TGTGCCAGCAGGGGGGACAGTGGAGAAAAACTGTTTTTT. The chain uses TRBV7-2 and TRBJ1-4; TRBD1 aligns across 7 bases. CDR1 is SGHTA and CDR2 is FQGNSA in the germline V gene. V was pared by 6 bases and J by 8 bases, with 6 bases of the junction left unmatched. The CDR3 runs to 13 residues.

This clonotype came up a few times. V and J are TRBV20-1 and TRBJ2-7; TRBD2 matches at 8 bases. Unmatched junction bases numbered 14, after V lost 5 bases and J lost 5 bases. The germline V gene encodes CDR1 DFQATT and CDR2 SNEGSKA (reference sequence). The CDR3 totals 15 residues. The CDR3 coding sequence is TGCAGTGCTCCCGATAGGAGCGGGAGCGGGGACGAGCAGTACTTC. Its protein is CSAPDRSGSGDEQYF.

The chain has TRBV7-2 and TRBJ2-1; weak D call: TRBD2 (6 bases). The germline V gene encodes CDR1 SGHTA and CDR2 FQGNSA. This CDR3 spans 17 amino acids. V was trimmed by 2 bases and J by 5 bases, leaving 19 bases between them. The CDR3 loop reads CASSLWRVGRLNNEQFF. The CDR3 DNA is TGTGCCAGCAGCTTATGGAGGGTAGGCCGGCTTAACAATGAGCAGTTCTTC.

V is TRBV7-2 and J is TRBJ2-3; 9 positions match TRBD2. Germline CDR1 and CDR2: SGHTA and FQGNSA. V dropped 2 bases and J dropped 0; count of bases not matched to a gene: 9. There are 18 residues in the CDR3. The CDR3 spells CASSLPSGKDASTDTQYF. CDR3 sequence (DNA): TGTGCCAGCAGCTTACCTAGCGGGAAAGACGCTAGCACAGATACGCAGTATTTT.

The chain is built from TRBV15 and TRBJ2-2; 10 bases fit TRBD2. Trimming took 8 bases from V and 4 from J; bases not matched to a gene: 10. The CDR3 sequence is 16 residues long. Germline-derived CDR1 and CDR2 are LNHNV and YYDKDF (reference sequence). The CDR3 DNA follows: TGTGCCACCGGCACCCAGCGGGAGGGATTCACCGGGGAGCTGTTTTTT. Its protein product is CATGTQREGFTGELFF.

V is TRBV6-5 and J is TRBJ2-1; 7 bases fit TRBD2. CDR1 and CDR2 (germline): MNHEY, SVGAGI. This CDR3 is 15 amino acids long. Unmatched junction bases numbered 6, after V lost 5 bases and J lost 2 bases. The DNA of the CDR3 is TGTGCCAGCAGTCTCCGACTAGCCCCCTACAATGAGCAGTTCTTC. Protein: CASSLRLAPYNEQFF.

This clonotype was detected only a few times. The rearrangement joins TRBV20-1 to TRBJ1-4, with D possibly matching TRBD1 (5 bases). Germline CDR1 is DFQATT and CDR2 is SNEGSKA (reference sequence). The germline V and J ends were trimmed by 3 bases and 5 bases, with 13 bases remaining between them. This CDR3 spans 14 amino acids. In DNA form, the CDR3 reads TGCAGTGCTAGTGCCGGGACTGTAAATGAAAAACTGTTTTTT. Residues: CSASAGTVNEKLFF.

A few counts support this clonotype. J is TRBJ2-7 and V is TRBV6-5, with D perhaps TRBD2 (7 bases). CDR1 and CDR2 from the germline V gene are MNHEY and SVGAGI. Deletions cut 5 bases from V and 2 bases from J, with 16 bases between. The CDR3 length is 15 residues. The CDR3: CASSRVGGAAYEQYF. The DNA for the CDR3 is TGTGCCAGCAGTCGGGTGGGGGGGGCCGCCTACGAGCAGTACTTC.

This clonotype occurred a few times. CDR3 loop: CASSSRQGVTYEQYF. Written as DNA, the CDR3 is TGTGCCAGCAGTTCCCGACAGGGGGTAACCTACGAGCAGTACTTC. J is TRBJ2-7 and V is TRBV12-3 or TRBV12-4, with 9 positions matching TRBD1. The CDR3 runs 15 residues. The J segment lost 2 bases and the V segment lost 4 bases, leaving 6 bases of the junction unmatched.

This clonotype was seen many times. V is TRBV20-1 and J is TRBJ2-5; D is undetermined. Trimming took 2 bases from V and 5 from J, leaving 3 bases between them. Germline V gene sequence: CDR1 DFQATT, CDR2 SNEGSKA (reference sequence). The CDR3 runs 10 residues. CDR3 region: CSARLETQYF. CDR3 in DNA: TGCAGTGCTAGATTGGAGACCCAGTACTTC.

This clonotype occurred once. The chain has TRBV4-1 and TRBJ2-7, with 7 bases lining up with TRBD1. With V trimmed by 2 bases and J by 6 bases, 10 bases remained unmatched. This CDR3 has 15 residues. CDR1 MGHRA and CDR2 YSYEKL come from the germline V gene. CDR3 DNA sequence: TGCGCCAGCAGCCAACTGGTCGACAGGGCCCGCGAGCAGTACTTC. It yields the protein CASSQLVDRAREQYF.